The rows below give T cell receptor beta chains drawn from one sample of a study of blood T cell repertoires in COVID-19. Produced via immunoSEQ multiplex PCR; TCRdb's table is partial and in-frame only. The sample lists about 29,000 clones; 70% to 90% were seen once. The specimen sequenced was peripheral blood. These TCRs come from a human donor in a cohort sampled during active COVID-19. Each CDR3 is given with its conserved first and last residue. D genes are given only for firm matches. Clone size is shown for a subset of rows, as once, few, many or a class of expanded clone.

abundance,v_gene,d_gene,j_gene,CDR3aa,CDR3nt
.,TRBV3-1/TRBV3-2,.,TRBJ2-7,CASSQEQGWYEQYF,TGTGCCAGCAGCCAAGAACAGGGTTGGTACGAGCAGTACTTC
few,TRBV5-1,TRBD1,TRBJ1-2,CASATGTETFYGYTF,TGCGCCAGCGCTACCGGGACAGAGACCTTCTATGGCTACACCTTC
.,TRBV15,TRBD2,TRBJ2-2,CATSRALAGLQGELFF,TGTGCCACCAGCAGAGCCCTAGCGGGGCTACAAGGAGAGCTGTTTTTT
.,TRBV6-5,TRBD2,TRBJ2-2,CASILAVANTGELFF,TGTGCCAGCATCCTAGCGGTCGCGAACACCGGGGAGCTGTTTTTT
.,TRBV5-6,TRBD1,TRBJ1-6,CASSWGTGMDSPLHF,TGTGCCAGCAGCTGGGGGACAGGGATGGATTCACCCCTCCACTTT
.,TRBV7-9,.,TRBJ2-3,CASSLGMGAVGPDPDTQYF,TGTGCCAGCAGCTTAGGGATGGGAGCGGTAGGGCCTGATCCAGATACGCAGTATTTT
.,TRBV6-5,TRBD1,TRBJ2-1,CASGTGYNEQFF,TGTGCCAGCGGGACAGGTTACAATGAGCAGTTCTTC
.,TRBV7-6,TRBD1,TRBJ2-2,CASSLDPGTGVDTGELFF,TGTGCCAGCAGCTTAGACCCGGGGACAGGGGTTGACACCGGGGAGCTGTTTTTT
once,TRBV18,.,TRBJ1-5,CASSSGLNQPQHF,TGTGCCAGCTCATCAGGGCTCAATCAGCCCCAGCATTTT
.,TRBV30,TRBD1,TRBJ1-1,CAWSRGQVMNTEAFF,TGTGCCTGGAGCCGGGGACAGGTAATGAACACTGAAGCTTTCTTT
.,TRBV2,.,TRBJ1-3,CASSATFSGNTIYF,TGTGCCAGCAGTGCTACGTTCTCTGGAAACACCATATATTTT
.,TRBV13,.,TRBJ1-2,CASSLNSNYGYTF,TGTGCCAGCAGCTTGAACAGCAACTATGGCTACACCTTC
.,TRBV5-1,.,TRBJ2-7,CASSPDSPGYEQYF,TGCGCCAGCAGCCCGGACAGCCCAGGCTACGAGCAGTACTTC
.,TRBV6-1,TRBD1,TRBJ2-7,CASSEFPTGVYEQYF,TGTGCCAGCAGTGAGTTCCCGACAGGGGTATACGAGCAGTACTTC
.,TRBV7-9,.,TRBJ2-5,CASSQPTGLETQYF,TGTGCCAGCAGCCAGCCTACGGGACTAGAGACCCAGTACTTC
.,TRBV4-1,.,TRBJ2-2,CASSRLGGNTGELFF,TGCGCCAGCAGCCGCCTGGGGGGAAACACCGGGGAGCTGTTTTTT
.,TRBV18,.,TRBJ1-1,CASSDDRNTEAFF,TGTGCCAGCTCAGACGACAGAAACACTGAAGCTTTCTTT
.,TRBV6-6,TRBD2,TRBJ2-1,CASRGLAGGSYNEQFF,TGTGCCAGCAGGGGACTAGCGGGGGGATCCTACAATGAGCAGTTCTTC
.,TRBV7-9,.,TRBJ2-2,CASSPSRGTGELFF,TGTGCCAGCAGCCCCTCCAGGGGTACCGGGGAGCTGTTTTTT
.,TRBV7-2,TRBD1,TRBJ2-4,CASSAHPGQGIGQYF,TGTGCCAGCAGCGCTCATCCGGGACAGGGGATCGGTCAGTACTTC
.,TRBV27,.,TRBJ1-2,CASSQGFGYTF,TGTGCCAGCAGTCAGGGTTTTGGCTACACCTTC
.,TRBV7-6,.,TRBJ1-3,CASSSSGISGNTIYF,TGTGCCAGCAGCTCATCAGGGATCTCCGGAAACACCATATATTTT
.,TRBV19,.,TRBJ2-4,CASSMKESLAKNIQYF,TGTGCCAGTAGTATGAAGGAGTCACTAGCCAAAAACATTCAGTACTTC
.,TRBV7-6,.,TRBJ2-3,CASSSGTDTQYF,TGTGCCAGCAGCTCAGGCACAGATACGCAGTATTTT
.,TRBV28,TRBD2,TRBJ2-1,CASRGLAGGWSSYNEQFF,TGTGCCAGCAGGGGACTAGCGGGGGGCTGGAGCTCCTACAATGAGCAGTTCTTC
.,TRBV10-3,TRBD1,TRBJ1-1,CAISVGQGSEAFF,TGTGCCATCAGCGTAGGACAGGGGTCTGAAGCTTTCTTT
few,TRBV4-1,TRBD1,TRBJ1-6,CASSPQGDRRFGSLHF,TGCGCCAGCAGCCCCCAGGGGGACAGGCGATTTGGATCCCTCCACTTT
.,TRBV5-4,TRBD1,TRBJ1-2,CASSSPGQRSNYGYTF,TGTGCCAGCAGCTCTCCGGGACAGCGCTCTAACTATGGCTACACCTTC
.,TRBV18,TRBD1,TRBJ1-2,CASSPTLDRDYGYTF,TGTGCCAGCTCTCCTACTCTTGACAGGGATTATGGCTACACCTTC
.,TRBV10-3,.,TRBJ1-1,CAISERGRNTEAFF,TGTGCCATCTCAGAGCGAGGGAGGAACACTGAAGCTTTCTTT
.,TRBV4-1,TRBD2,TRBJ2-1,CASSQAGGASGNEQFF,TGCGCCAGCAGCCAGGCCGGGGGGGCCAGTGGGAATGAGCAGTTCTTC
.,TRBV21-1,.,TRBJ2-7,CASSKNQKGAGEQYF,TGTGCCAGCAGCAAAAATCAAAAGGGGGCGGGTGAGCAGTACTTC
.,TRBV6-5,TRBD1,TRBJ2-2,CASRGDSSGTGELFF,TGTGCCAGCAGGGGGGACAGTTCCGGGACCGGGGAGCTGTTTTTT
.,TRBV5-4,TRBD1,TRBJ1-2,CASSTQGANYGYTF,TGTGCCAGCAGCACGCAGGGGGCGAACTATGGCTACACCTTC
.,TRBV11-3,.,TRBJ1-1,CASSSRGNTEAFF,TGTGCCAGCAGCTCTCGAGGGAACACTGAAGCTTTCTTT
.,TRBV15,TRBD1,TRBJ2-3,CATSTSFRDRGRDTQYF,TGTGCCACCAGCACTAGTTTTCGGGACAGGGGGCGAGATACGCAGTATTTT
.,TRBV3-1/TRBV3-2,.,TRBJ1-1,CASSRAVGPTGTEAFF,TGTGCCAGCAGCCGAGCGGTGGGCCCCACGGGAACTGAAGCTTTCTTT
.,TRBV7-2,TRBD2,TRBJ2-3,CASSLIGLAGGTDTQYF,TGTGCCAGCAGCTTAATTGGACTAGCGGGGGGCACAGATACGCAGTATTTT
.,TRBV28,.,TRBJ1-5,CASSSQGGENQPQHF,TGTGCCAGCAGCAGTCAGGGAGGGGAAAATCAGCCCCAGCATTTT
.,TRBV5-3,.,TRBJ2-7,CARSFRAGEQYF,TGTGCCAGAAGCTTCAGGGCAGGCGAGCAGTACTTC
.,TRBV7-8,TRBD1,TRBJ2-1,CASSSRDRGLREQFF,TGTGCCAGCAGCTCCCGGGACAGGGGGCTGAGGGAGCAGTTCTTC
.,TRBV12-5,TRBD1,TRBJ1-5,CASERQGGNQPQHF,TGTGCTAGTGAGCGACAGGGAGGCAATCAGCCCCAGCATTTT
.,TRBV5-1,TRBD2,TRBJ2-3,CASREAGGSTDTQYF,TGCGCCAGCAGAGAGGCGGGGGGGTCCACAGATACGCAGTATTTT
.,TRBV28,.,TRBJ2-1,CASSSYRNPDNEQFF,TGTGCCAGCAGTTCTTATCGAAATCCGGACAATGAGCAGTTCTTC
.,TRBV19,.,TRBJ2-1,CASSLTDYEQFF,TGTGCCAGTAGTCTAACGGACTATGAGCAGTTCTTC
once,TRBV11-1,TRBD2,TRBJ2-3,CASSLAGTRTDTQYF,TGTGCCAGCAGCTTAGCCGGGACTAGGACAGATACGCAGTATTTT
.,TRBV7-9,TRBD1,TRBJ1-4,CASSPQGAQEKLFF,TGTGCCAGCAGTCCACAGGGGGCGCAAGAAAAACTGTTTTTT
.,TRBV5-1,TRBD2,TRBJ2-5,CASRSGTSGAGETQYF,TGCGCCAGCAGGTCCGGGACTAGCGGAGCAGGGGAGACCCAGTACTTC
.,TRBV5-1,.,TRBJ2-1,CASSLATSTFINEQFF,TGCGCCAGCAGCTTGGCCACCTCCACATTCATCAATGAGCAGTTCTTC
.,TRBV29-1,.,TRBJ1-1,CSVLQPGTKMNTEAFF,TGCAGCGTCCTTCAGCCGGGAACCAAAATGAACACTGAAGCTTTCTTT
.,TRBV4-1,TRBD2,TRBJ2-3,CASSQASGGPPTHTQYF,TGCGCCAGCAGCCAAGCTAGCGGGGGGCCACCCACTCATACGCAGTATTTT
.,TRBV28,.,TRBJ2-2,CASSLSGLRGNTGELFF,TGTGCCAGCAGTTTATCCGGACTAAGGGGGAACACCGGGGAGCTGTTTTTT
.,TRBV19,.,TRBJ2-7,CASSVGRGEREYF,TGTGCCAGTAGTGTCGGACGCGGGGAAAGGGAGTACTTC
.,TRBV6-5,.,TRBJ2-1,CASRTLEGQFF,TGTGCCAGCAGAACACTTGAGGGGCAGTTCTTC
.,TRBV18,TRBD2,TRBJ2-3,CASSPLLAGGPSTDTQYF,TGTGCCAGCTCACCACTACTAGCGGGGGGGCCGAGCACAGATACGCAGTATTTT
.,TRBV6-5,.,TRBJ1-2,CASSPDSYYGYTF,TGTGCCAGCAGTCCCGACAGCTACTATGGCTACACCTTC
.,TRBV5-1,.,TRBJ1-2,CASRPTVGSYGYTF,TGCGCCAGCAGGCCGACTGTGGGGAGCTATGGCTACACCTTC